Listed below are T cell receptor beta chains from one sample, sequenced in a study of CD8 T cells in ankylosing spondylitis. TCRdb re-called the 5' RACE reads with MiXCR, one entry per CDR3 protein. The repertoire has 350,000 or so distinct CDR3 sequences, around a tenth of them found once; the top ten carry roughly a tenth. Sequencing was performed on blood, either unsorted or a sorted T cell fraction (not recorded which). Receptor source: a female donor with ankylosing spondylitis or in good health (not recorded which). Both conserved end residues are part of each CDR3. Clone size is not always given. Where it is, it says once, few, many or a class for expanded clones.

v_call clone_size cdr3_aa
TRBV6-1 few CASTDRGKGEQFF
TRBV16 . CASSERNYEQYF
TRBV10-3 many CASRTDLNTEAFF
TRBV10-3 few CAISVGQGVNNEQFF
TRBV15 many CATSREAGLRTDTQYF
TRBV20-1 few CSASDPGQSYNEQFF
TRBV3-1 . CASSLRGGPWEQYF
TRBV7-3 many CASSLTRKETQYF
TRBV27 many CASSFRMGGSANMTSGTKNIQYF
TRBV5-4 . CASSDRGIYNEQFF
TRBV29-1 . CSVERSPNEQFF
TRBV30 . CAWRAQLRDRGRREKLFF
TRBV6-5 many CASSSPRAANYEQYF
TRBV12-3/TRBV12-4 few CASSAGQGAFGFF
TRBV18 many CASSPGRGPGYTF
TRBV28 many CASSLATGLQNTIYF
TRBV7-2 . CASSTNGGEQYF
TRBV20-1 many CSARYPARRQETQYF
TRBV20-1 few CSASPRGPTDTQYF
TRBV6-4 . CASSTSGGTFSQYF
TRBV20-1 . CSASSSRSSYNEQFF
TRBV10-3 . CAISESDGVSEQFF
TRBV2 . CASSEGYGANVLTF
TRBV6-1 . CASIEGGKEQFF
TRBV5-1 many CASSETVSGANVLTF
TRBV10-3 many CAISVGWGNTEAFF
TRBV7-9 few CASSPDLGVEQFF
TRBV18 . CASHEPGQGFRAEQFF
TRBV9 many CASSVGWLSNQPQHF
TRBV12-3/TRBV12-4 many CASSFQGRDTGELFF
TRBV7-9 few CASSLVIGADPTLEQFF
TRBV7-9 . CASSSPGAKRNEQYF
TRBV24-1 many CATSDLTGTGASDTQYF
TRBV6-1 . CASNRKAGGNTGELFF
TRBV20-1 many CSFRRRVGPGELFF
TRBV7-2 few CASSSIATGGSGYTF
TRBV27 many CASRIQGGTEAFF
TRBV7-9 few CASSSRDQPQHF
TRBV5-1 many CASSLMGRSTDTQYF
TRBV3-1 many CASSQGPSGYNEQFF
TRBV5-1 many CASHRSNRSGELFF
TRBV3-1 few CASSIRGGGELFF
TRBV20-1 many CSALMERESCFF
TRBV20-1 many CSALTGDFRYNEQFF
TRBV28 . CASSLRGWMGNEQFF
TRBV29-1 many CSVEERTRVVNEQFF
TRBV5-1 . CASSLGGQGVYIQYF
TRBV20-1 . CSAPGGRGRTSEEAFF
TRBV20-1 . CSARSSGFPTQYF
TRBV7-9 few CASSSPRAPHNEQFF
TRBV30 . CACKRREAFF
TRBV20-1 many CSARGTQRGELFF
TRBV20-1 many CSATNTGELFF
TRBV3-1 few CASSQGFQTGELFF
TRBV5-1 . CASSLELAGGSYEQYF